These 10 T cell receptor beta chains came from one sample sequenced in a study of blood T cell repertoires in COVID-19. TCRdb's copy holds only in-frame clones and misses some; the assay was immunoSEQ multiplex PCR. Here the sample spans fewer than 45,000 clones, approximately 85% being singletons. Sample: peripheral blood. Receptors were obtained from a human donor in a cohort sampled during active COVID-19.

The gene calls are TRBV11-2 and TRBJ2-5; D not certain. V was pared by 6 bases and J by 1 base, with 6 bases between. There are 12 residues in the CDR3. The V gene's germline CDR1 is SGHAT and CDR2 FQNNGV. CDR3 DNA: TGTGCCAGCAGACAGCCCCAAGAGACCCAGTACTTC. This translates into CASRQPQETQYF.

The V and J genes are TRBV9 and TRBJ2-2, with no clear D. Germline V gene sequence: CDR1 SGDLS, CDR2 YYNGEE. The CDR3 runs to 16 residues. V lost 3 bases and J lost 4, with 16 bases in between. The CDR3 reads CASSGRSRLGTGELFF. CDR3 DNA: TGTGCCAGCAGCGGACGATCGAGGCTCGGCACCGGGGAGCTGTTTTTT. Full variable domain (outside the CDR3, taken from reference TRBV9 and TRBJ2-2): DSGVTQTPKHLITATGQRVTLRCSPRSGDLSVYWYQQSLDQGLQFLIQYYNGEERAKGNILERFSAQQFPDLHSELNLSSLELGDSALYFCASSGRSRLGTGELFFGEGSRLTVL.

The chain links TRBV19 to TRBJ2-1; 10 bases agree with TRBD2. Germline V gene sequence: CDR1 LNHDA, CDR2 SQIVND (reference sequence). The CDR3 spans 18 residues. With 4 bases clipped from V and 7 bases from J, the junction kept 16 bases outside the gene matches. The CDR3 loop reads CASSRPRTSGSISNEQFF. The CDR3, as DNA: TGTGCCAGTAGTAGACCCCGGACTAGCGGAAGTATTAGTAATGAGCAGTTCTTC.

This clone has only one observation. The chain has TRBV5-1 and TRBJ2-5; 7 positions agree with TRBD2. The V gene end was trimmed by 0 bases and the J gene end by 5 bases; junction bases not matched to a gene: 13. The CDR3 extends over 17 amino acids. In germline, CDR1 is SGHRS, CDR2 YFSETQ. The CDR3 loop is CASSLGGIRTRVETQYF. CDR3 sequence (DNA): TGCGCCAGCAGCTTGGGTGGTATCCGGACTAGAGTTGAGACCCAGTACTTC.

This clone was recorded once. The chain carries TRBV10-1 and TRBJ1-4, with 8 bases fitting TRBD1. This CDR3 contains 12 residues. The germline gives CDR1 WNHNN, CDR2 SYGVQD (reference sequence). V was pared by 10 bases and J by 8 bases, with 6 bases of the junction left unmatched. CDR3 sequence: CAIRGLKEKLFF. For the CDR3, the DNA is TGCGCCATCAGGGGGCTTAAAGAAAAACTGTTTTTT.

This clone has just one count. The chain recombines TRBV18 with TRBJ1-3; maybe TRBD1 (6 bases). The germline CDR1 and CDR2 sequences are KGHSH and LQKENI. Trimming shortened V by 0 bases and J by 3 bases, and 12 bases separated the two germline ends. The CDR3 has 16 amino acids. The CDR3 nucleotides read TGTGCCAGCTCACCACCACAGGGTACGGGTGGAAACACCATATATTTT. Translation: CASSPPQGTGGNTIYF.

The chain combines TRBV7-9 with TRBJ2-5; TRBD1 matches at 10 bases. CDR1 and CDR2 from the germline V gene are SEHNR and FQNEAQ (reference sequence). Germline trimming cut 5 bases from V and 2 bases from J; bases unmatched to any gene: 8. This CDR3 is 16 amino acids long. In nucleotides, the CDR3 is TGTGCCAGCAGCCTACCCAGGGACAGGGGACAAGAGACCCAGTACTTC. Translating it yields CASSLPRDRGQETQYF.

The rearrangement joins TRBV7-3 to TRBJ1-1; a possible D gene is TRBD1 (6 bases). Germline CDR1 is SGHTA and CDR2 is FQGTGA. The CDR3 is 13 residues long. V dropped 5 bases and J dropped 10 bases, with 17 bases sitting between them. The CDR3 sequence is CASSPSPGTTAFF. The CDR3 coding sequence is TGTGCCAGCAGCCCCTCCCCCGGGACAACAGCTTTCTTT.

The chain uses TRBV2 and TRBJ2-7; D is uncertain. Trimming pared 1 base from V and 3 bases from J, leaving 4 bases between. This CDR3 region has 12 residues. Germline lookup yields CDR1 SNHLY and CDR2 FYNNEI. CDR3 in amino acids: CASSEDYYEQYF. DNA of the CDR3: TGTGCCAGCAGTGAAGACTACTACGAGCAGTACTTC.

This clone has only a few counts. The V gene is TRBV6-5, the J gene TRBJ1-2, with TRBD1 matching 9 bases. Germline V CDR1 and CDR2: MNHEY, SVGAGI. V dropped 5 bases and J dropped 8; count of bases not matched to a gene: 6. The CDR3 runs 13 residues. The CDR3 protein is CASSRGTGNGYTF. For the CDR3, the DNA is TGTGCCAGCAGTCGCGGGACAGGGAACGGCTACACCTTC.